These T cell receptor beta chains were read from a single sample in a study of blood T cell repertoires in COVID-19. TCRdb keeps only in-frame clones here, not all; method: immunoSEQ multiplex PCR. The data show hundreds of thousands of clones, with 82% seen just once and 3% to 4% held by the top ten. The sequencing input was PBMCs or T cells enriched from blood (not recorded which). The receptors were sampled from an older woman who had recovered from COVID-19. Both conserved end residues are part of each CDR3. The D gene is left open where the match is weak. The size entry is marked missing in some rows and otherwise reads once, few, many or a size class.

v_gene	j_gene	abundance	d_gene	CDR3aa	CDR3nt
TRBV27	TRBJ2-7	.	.	CASSLLASYEQYF	TGTGCCAGCAGTTTACTAGCGAGCTACGAGCAGTACTTC
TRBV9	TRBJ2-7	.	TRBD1	CASSPRTGERDEQYF	TGTGCCAGCAGCCCCCGGACAGGGGAGCGCGACGAGCAGTACTTC
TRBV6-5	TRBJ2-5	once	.	CASKGRAQETQYF	TGTGCCAGCAAGGGCAGGGCCCAAGAGACCCAGTACTTC
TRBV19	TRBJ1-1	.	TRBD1	CASYNAGGWNTEAFF	TGTGCCAGCTACAATGCAGGGGGCTGGAACACTGAAGCTTTCTTT
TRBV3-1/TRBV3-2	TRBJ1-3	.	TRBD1	CASSPGGQDRGHAGNTIYF	TGTGCCAGCAGCCCAGGGGGTCAGGACAGGGGGCACGCTGGAAACACCATATATTTT
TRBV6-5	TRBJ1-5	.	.	CASGQIEPQHF	TGTGCCAGCGGACAGATTGAGCCCCAGCATTTT
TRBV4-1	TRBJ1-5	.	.	CASSQDMADNSNQPQHF	TGCGCCAGCAGCCAAGATATGGCAGATAATAGCAATCAGCCCCAGCATTTT
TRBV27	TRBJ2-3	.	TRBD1	CASSNYRQGAPSTDTQYF	TGTGCCAGCAGCAATTACAGACAGGGGGCCCCATCCACAGATACGCAGTATTTT
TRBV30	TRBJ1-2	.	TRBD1	CAWSRDRPRGYTF	TGTGCCTGGAGTAGGGACAGACCCCGGGGCTACACCTTC
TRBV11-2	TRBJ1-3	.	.	CASSFLPGSPVGNTIYF	TGTGCCAGCAGCTTCCTCCCAGGGTCCCCCGTAGGAAACACCATATATTTT
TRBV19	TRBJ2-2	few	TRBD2	CASIGRVENTGELFF	TGTGCCAGTATAGGGAGGGTTGAGAACACCGGGGAGCTGTTTTTT
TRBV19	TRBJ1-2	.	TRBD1	CASSMGPGGSYGYTF	TGTGCCAGTAGTATGGGTCCAGGGGGGAGCTATGGCTACACCTTC
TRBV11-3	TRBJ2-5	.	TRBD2	CASSTGPSGSGKTQYF	TGTGCCAGCAGCACAGGACCAAGCGGGAGCGGAAAGACCCAGTACTTC
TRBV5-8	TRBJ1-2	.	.	CASSLARGGYTF	TGTGCCAGCAGCCTTGCCAGGGGAGGCTACACCTTC
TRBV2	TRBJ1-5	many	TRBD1	CASTLGDSYSNQPQHF	TGTGCCAGCACTCTTGGGGACAGTTATAGCAATCAGCCCCAGCATTTT
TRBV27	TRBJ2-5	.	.	CASSPSVRGETQYF	TGTGCCAGCAGTCCCAGTGTTCGGGGAGAGACCCAGTACTTC
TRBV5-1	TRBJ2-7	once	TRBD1	CASSLAPVTGVTYEQYF	TGCGCCAGCAGCTTGGCCCCCGTGACAGGGGTGACCTACGAGCAGTACTTC
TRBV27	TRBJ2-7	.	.	CASSLSRGMGYEQYF	TGTGCCAGCAGTTTGTCCAGGGGCATGGGCTACGAGCAGTACTTC
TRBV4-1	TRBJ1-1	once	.	CASSQDGPIRAEAFF	TGCGCCAGCAGCCAAGATGGGCCGATCAGGGCTGAAGCTTTCTTT
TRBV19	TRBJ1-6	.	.	CASSIWVGANSPLHF	TGTGCCAGTAGTATTTGGGTAGGGGCTAATTCACCCCTCCACTTT
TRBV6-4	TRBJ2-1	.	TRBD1	CASSSRGRLDEQFF	TGTGCCAGCAGTTCGAGGGGGCGGTTGGATGAGCAGTTCTTC
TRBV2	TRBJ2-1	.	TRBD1	CASNVGTGGNEQFF	TGTGCCAGCAACGTCGGGACAGGGGGGAATGAGCAGTTCTTC
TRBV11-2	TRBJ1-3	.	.	CASSTELRGGNTIYF	TGTGCCAGCAGTACTGAGCTCCGGGGAGGAAACACCATATATTTT
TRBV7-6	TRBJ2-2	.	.	CASGGVPGELFF	TGTGCCAGCGGCGGCGTCCCCGGGGAGCTGTTTTTT
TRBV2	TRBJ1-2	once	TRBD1	CASSEAGQGHGYTF	TGTGCCAGCAGTGAAGCAGGACAGGGTCATGGCTACACCTTC
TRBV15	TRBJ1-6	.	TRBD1	CATSTRQGNSNNSPLHF	TGTGCCACCAGCACCAGACAGGGCAACTCTAATAATTCACCCCTCCACTTT
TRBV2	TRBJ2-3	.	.	CASSGEATDTQYF	TGTGCCAGCAGTGGTGAAGCGACAGATACGCAGTATTTT
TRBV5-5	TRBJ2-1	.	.	CASSLANYNEQFF	TGTGCCAGCAGCTTAGCGAACTACAATGAGCAGTTCTTC
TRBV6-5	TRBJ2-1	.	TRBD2	CASSYSGGYNEQFF	TGTGCCAGCAGTTATAGCGGGGGATACAATGAGCAGTTCTTC
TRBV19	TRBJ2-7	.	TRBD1	CASSIGTGFTYEQYF	TGTGCCAGTAGTATTGGGACAGGGTTCACCTACGAGCAGTACTTC
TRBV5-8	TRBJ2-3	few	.	CASSFPGASTDTQYF	TGTGCCAGCAGCTTCCCAGGGGCTAGCACAGATACGCAGTATTTT
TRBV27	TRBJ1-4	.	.	CASSLTSRDREKLFF	TGTGCCAGCAGTTTAACTTCCAGGGATCGAGAAAAACTGTTTTTT
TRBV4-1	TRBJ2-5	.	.	CASSQDGQLYQETQYF	TGCGCCAGCAGCCAAGATGGGCAGCTGTACCAAGAGACCCAGTACTTC
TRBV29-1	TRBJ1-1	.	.	CSVGAPLGAFF	TGCAGCGTTGGGGCCCCCCTTGGAGCTTTCTTT
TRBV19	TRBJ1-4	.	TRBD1	CASSRGQGAGYEKLFF	TGTGCCAGTAGTAGGGGACAGGGGGCAGGTTATGAAAAACTGTTTTTT
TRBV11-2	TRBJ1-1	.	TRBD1	CASSLGRQGDTEAFF	TGTGCCAGCAGCTTAGGCCGACAGGGGGACACTGAAGCTTTCTTT
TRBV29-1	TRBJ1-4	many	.	CSDTRENEKLFF	TGCAGCGACACCAGGGAAAATGAAAAACTGTTTTTT
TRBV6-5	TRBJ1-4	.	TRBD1	CASSLTGTTNEKLFF	TGTGCCAGCAGTCTGACAGGGACCACTAATGAAAAACTGTTTTTT
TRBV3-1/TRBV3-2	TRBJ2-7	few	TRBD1	CASSPFYPGQGIYEQYF	TGTGCCAGCAGCCCTTTCTACCCGGGACAGGGGATCTACGAGCAGTACTTC
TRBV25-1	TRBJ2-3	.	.	CASSELQGADTQYF	TGTGCCAGCAGTGAATTACAGGGCGCAGATACGCAGTATTTT
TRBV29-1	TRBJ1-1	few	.	CSVLMGLMNTEAFF	TGCAGCGTTCTGATGGGCCTTATGAACACTGAAGCTTTCTTT
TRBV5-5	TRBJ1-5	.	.	CASAPSGDSNQPQHF	TGTGCCAGCGCTCCCTCAGGGGATAGCAATCAGCCCCAGCATTTT
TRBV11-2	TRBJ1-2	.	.	CASSPRTAHDYGYTF	TGTGCCAGCAGCCCGCGGACAGCACACGACTATGGCTACACCTTC
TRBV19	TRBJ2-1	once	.	CASSIGGTYNEQFF	TGTGCCAGTAGTATTGGAGGAACCTACAATGAGCAGTTCTTC
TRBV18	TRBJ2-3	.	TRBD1	CASSPRTGTTDTQYF	TGTGCCAGCTCACCAAGGACAGGGACCACAGATACGCAGTATTTT
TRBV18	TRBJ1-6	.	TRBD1	CASSPGQGRNSPLHF	TGTGCCAGCTCACCAGGACAGGGGAGGAATTCACCCCTCCACTTT
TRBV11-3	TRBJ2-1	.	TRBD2	CASSLDGGTNEQFF	TGTGCCAGCAGCTTAGACGGGGGGACCAATGAGCAGTTCTTC
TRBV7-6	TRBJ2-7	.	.	CASSTDYEQYF	TGTGCCAGCAGCACAGACTACGAGCAGTACTTC
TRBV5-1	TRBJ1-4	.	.	CASSLVTGTNEKLFF	TGCGCCAGCAGCTTGGTAACAGGGACTAATGAAAAACTGTTTTTT
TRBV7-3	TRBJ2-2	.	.	CASSQRYIGDTGELFF	TGTGCCAGCAGCCAAAGATATATAGGGGACACCGGGGAGCTGTTTTTT
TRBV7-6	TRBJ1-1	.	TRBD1	CASSLEGRPGGEAFF	TGTGCCAGCAGCTTAGAGGGCAGGCCAGGGGGTGAAGCTTTCTTT
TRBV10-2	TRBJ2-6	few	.	CASNLPGSGANVLTF	TGCGCCAGCAATCTCCCCGGCTCTGGGGCCAACGTCCTGACTTTC
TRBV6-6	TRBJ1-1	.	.	CASSTLTGIAEAFF	TGTGCCAGCAGTACACTAACGGGGATCGCTGAAGCTTTCTTT